The clone carrying this TCR beta chain came up a few times. Trimming took off 6 bases at V and 3 bases at J, with 15 bases between the two ends. Germline V gene lookup returns CDR1 LGHDT and CDR2 YNNKEL (reference sequence). This CDR3 is built from 14 residues. Each CDR3 protein gets one entry after TCRdb re-called the RT-PCR reads with MiXCR. The sample holds 150,000 to 200,000 distinct CDR3 sequences, around two fifths seen once. The source of the sample is a study of patients and donors after allogeneic stem cell transplantation. V is TRBV3-1 and J is TRBJ2-7; perhaps TRBD2 as D (6 bases). This clonotype was sampled from a human donor who was either an allogeneic HSCT recipient or a stem cell or donor lymphocyte infusion donor (not recorded which). It is not recorded whose cells these are; they may come from a transplant donor. The sequenced material came from blood, either unsorted or a sorted T cell fraction (not recorded which). Here the CDR3 reads CASRGEENVYEQYF. The CDR3 bases are TGTGCCAGCAGGGGGGAGGAGAACGTCTACGAGCAGTACTTC.